Below are 7 T cell receptor beta chains sequenced from a single sample in a study of CD8 T cells in Susac syndrome. When the RNA was reverse transcribed, random hexamers were used with an input of about 0.5 to 1 ug. TCRdb re-derived calls from the immunoSEQ multiplex PCR reads in MiXCR, one entry per CDR3 protein. The data hold 140,000 or so distinct CDR3 sequences, with approximately 94% observed a single time. The sample comprised CD4+ T cells from PBMCs. Source of these receptors: a human donor in good health.

V and J are TRBV5-1 and TRBJ2-1, with D possibly TRBD2 on 6 matching bases. The CDR3 totals 16 residues. V lost 0 bases to trimming and J lost 3 bases, with 13 bases between them. CDR1 and CDR2 from the germline V gene are SGHRS and YFSETQ. The CDR3 bases are TGCGCCAGCAGCTTGGAATCCACCGGGAGCTACAATGAGCAGTTCTTC. Protein sequence: CASSLESTGSYNEQFF.

The chain is built from TRBV6-5 and TRBJ2-7; tentatively, D is TRBD1 (5 bases). Germline lookup yields CDR1 MNHEY and CDR2 SVGAGI. V gave up 0 bases and J gave up 3 bases, with 12 bases separating them. The CDR3 is made up of 15 amino acids. DNA for the CDR3: TGTGCCAGCAGTTACTCGAGTCGCCAGGGCTACGAGCAGTACTTC. It codes for CASSYSSRQGYEQYF.

This chain uses TRBV18 with TRBJ1-5; tentatively, D is TRBD1 (5 bases). The CDR3 covers 13 residues. Germline V gene lookup returns CDR1 KGHSH and CDR2 LQKENI. V was pared by 1 base and J by 5 bases, with 6 bases between. The DNA of the CDR3 is TGTGCCAGCTCACCACGAGGGGATCAGCCCCAGCATTTT. Its protein is CASSPRGDQPQHF.

The CDR3 spells CASSLERLANEQFF. As DNA, the CDR3 is TGTGCCAGCAGCTTAGAAAGACTAGCAAATGAGCAGTTCTTC. The chain is built from TRBV7-8 and TRBJ2-1; 7 nucleotides align to TRBD2. V lost 1 base, J lost 7 bases, and 4 bases stayed unmatched. The CDR3 has 14 amino acids. The germline V gene has CDR1 SGHVS and CDR2 FQNEAQ.

The chain couples TRBV7-8 to TRBJ2-5; 7 bases are shared with TRBD1. CDR1 is SGHVS and CDR2 is FQNEAQ in the germline V gene. This CDR3 contains 16 residues. V gave up 3 bases and J gave up 0 bases; unmatched junction bases: 7. CDR3: CASSFGTDPHQETQYF. CDR3 in DNA: TGTGCCAGCAGCTTCGGGACAGATCCCCACCAAGAGACCCAGTACTTC.

This chain connects TRBV7-9 to TRBJ2-2, with D hard to call. This CDR3 comprises 15 residues. Trimming took 5 bases from V and 2 from J, leaving 12 bases between them. Germline lookup yields CDR1 SEHNR and CDR2 FQNEAQ (reference sequence). In nucleotides, the CDR3 is TGTGCCAGCAGCCTCATTAGGACCAACACCGGGGAGCTGTTTTTT. Protein: CASSLIRTNTGELFF.

This clonotype was picked up one time. The V gene is TRBV10-2, the J gene TRBJ2-7, with D perhaps TRBD2 (5 bases). Between the trimmed V and J ends, which lost 8 bases and 5 bases, there was a span of 19 bases. Germline V CDR1 and CDR2: WSHSY, SAAADI. This CDR3 region has 14 residues. The CDR3, as DNA: TGCGCCAGCGCCCTCGTTGGAGGAGTAAACGAGCAGTACTTC. This sequence encodes CASALVGGVNEQYF.